The TCR beta chain described here comes from a study of cytomegalovirus exposure and HLA in healthy donors. Study conclusions and caveats: In a later analysis, TCR beta V- and J-gene trimming showed a link to a missense DCLRE1C variant.

Use of 60 Vbeta and 13 Jbeta primers characterized the PCR. Assay used: immunoSEQ multiplex PCR; TCRdb lists only in-frame clones, some missing. Recorded for this sample: some 110,000 clones. Points on this clone: Its target is not known.

Trimming left V 4 bases short and J 0 bases short, with 13 bases between. CDR3 length equals 16 residues. CDR1 and CDR2 (germline): SNHLY, FYNNEI. Sequenced: PBMCs. This clonotype originated in a man aged 18 to 29 in good health and CMV-seronegative. The chain carries TRBV2 and TRBJ1-5, with D maybe TRBD1 (5 bases). CDR3 in amino acids: CASSADSVYSNQPQHF. CDR3 bases: TGTGCCAGCAGTGCTGACAGTGTTTATAGCAATCAGCCCCAGCATTTT.